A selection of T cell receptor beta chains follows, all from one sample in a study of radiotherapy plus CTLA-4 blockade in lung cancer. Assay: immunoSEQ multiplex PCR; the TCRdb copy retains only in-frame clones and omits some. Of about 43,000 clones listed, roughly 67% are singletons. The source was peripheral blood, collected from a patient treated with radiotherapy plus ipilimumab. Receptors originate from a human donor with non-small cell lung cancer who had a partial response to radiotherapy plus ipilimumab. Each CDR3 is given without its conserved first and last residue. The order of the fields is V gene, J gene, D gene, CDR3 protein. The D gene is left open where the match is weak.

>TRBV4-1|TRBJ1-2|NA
ASSTTMDSTNYGYT
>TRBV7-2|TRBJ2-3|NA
ASSFAGSYTDTQY
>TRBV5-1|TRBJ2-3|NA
ASGLAGRGTDTQY
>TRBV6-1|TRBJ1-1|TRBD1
ASRKDRVVTEAF
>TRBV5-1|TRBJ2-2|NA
ASSKEPRGTGELF
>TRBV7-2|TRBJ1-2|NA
ASSSAPRKGYT
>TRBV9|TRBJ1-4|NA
ASSVGLGTNEKLF
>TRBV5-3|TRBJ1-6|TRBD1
ASSPGTGARSPLH
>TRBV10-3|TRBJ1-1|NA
AISESLAEAF
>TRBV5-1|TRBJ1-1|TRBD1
ASARAGQITEAF
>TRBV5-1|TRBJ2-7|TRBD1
ASSLGDSAYEQY
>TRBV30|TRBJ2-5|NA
AWSGGAPQETQY
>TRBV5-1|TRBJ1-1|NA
ASSSQGISTEAF
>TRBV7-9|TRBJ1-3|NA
ASSLVVLAQQGNTIY
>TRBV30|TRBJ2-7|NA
AWRQAYEQY
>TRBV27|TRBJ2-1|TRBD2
ASSPLPSGRAGVINNEQF
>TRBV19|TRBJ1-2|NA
ASNPETGDYGYT
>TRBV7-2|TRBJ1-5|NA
ASSSPTVLEPQH
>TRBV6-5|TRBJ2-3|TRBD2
ASSLGLAGDTQY
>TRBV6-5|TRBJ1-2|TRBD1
ASRAGQGPPRYT
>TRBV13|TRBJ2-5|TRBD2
ASSLRSGGAEEQY
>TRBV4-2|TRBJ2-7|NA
ASSQGVATYEQY
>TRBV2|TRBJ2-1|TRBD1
ASSQDRFNEQF
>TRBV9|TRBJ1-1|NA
ASSLGSSGAEAF
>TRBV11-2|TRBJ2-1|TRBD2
ASSLTSGYYNEQF
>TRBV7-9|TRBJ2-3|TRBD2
ASSSTSGRTDTQY
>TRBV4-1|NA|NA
ASSQVGRTYEQY
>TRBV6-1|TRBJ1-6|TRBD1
ASSEVGQGWGNYNSPLH
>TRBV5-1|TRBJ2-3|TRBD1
ASSRGTGGTDTQY
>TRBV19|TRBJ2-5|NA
ASSIGDLQGFETQY
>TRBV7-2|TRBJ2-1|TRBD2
ASSLIAGSNEQF
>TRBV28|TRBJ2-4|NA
ASSLASGLAKNIQY
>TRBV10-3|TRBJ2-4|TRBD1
AISESLQGGQKNIQY
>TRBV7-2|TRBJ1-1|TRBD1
ASSLGPGQGEAF
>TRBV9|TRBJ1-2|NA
ASSRGGYGYT
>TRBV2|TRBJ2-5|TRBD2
ASSEGLAGGGETQY
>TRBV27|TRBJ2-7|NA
ASSLTGSGLLVYEQY
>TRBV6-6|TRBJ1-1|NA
ASSTFPQTPNTEAF
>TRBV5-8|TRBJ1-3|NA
ASSFHLDDSGNTIY
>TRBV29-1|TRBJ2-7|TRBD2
SVGVGGFSYEQY
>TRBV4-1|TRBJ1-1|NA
ASSQNRGEAF
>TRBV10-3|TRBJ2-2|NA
AISKTGNTGELF
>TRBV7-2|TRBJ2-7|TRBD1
ASSLAGTVNSYEQY
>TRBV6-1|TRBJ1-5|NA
ASSGRTTRGNQPQH
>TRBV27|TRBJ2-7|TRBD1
ASSPGTGRISYEQY
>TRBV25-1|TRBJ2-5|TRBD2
ASSPQRGGETQY
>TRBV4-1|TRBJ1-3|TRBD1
ASSQGTGFGDTIY
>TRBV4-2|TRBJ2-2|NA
ASSQDLRGRNTGELF
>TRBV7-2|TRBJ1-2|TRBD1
ASSRRQGYDYGYT
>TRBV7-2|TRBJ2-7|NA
ASSFGPYYEQY
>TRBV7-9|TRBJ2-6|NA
ASSQGTRPGANVLT
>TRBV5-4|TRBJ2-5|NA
ASSSPLKTQY
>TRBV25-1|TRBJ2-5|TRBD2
ASSAGDGRRETQY
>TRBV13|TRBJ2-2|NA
ASSFNSFGELF